This passage covers 29 T cell receptor beta chains from one sample sequenced in a study of CD4 T cells in relation to SARS-CoV-2 and coronaviruses. Before the COVID-19 pandemic, during about 2010-2018, CD4+ T cells were taken from unexposed donors. CD4+ T cells were isolated from the cells after 10 days of culture. This table comes from immunoSEQ multiplex PCR, and its TCRdb copy is limited to in-frame clones, with some not included. Among about 21,000 clones listed, about 80% were seen once. The antigens for these receptors are not known. What was sequenced was CD4+ T cells from PBMCs, cultured in vitro. These receptors all come from a human donor in good health.

This clone was counted only a few times. The chain combines TRBV7-2 with TRBJ2-5; D not resolved. Germline lookup yields CDR1 SGHTA and CDR2 FQGNSA. The CDR3 spans 14 residues. V was shortened by 5 bases and J by 2 bases, with 12 bases between the two germline ends. This chain's CDR3 is CASSTRTEQETQYF. DNA of the CDR3: TGTGCCAGCAGCACCCGGACGGAACAAGAGACCCAGTACTTC.

The chain uses TRBV6-5 and TRBJ2-3, with D perhaps TRBD2 (6 bases). Germline CDR1 and CDR2: MNHEY and SVGAGI. CDR3 size: 14 residues. Trimming took 4 bases from V and 0 from J, leaving 8 bases between them. The CDR3 region has the DNA TGTGCCAGCAGTTGGGGGGACAGCACAGATACGCAGTATTTT. Residues: CASSWGDSTDTQYF.

Only one count was recorded for this clone. The chain joins TRBV7-2 to TRBJ1-5, with unresolved D. The CDR3 has 15 residues. Germline loops: CDR1 SGHTA, CDR2 FQGNSA. V was shortened by 4 bases and J by 6 bases, with 16 bases between the two germline ends. In DNA, the CDR3 is TGTGCCAGCAGCTCCGAGGGAGGGTTTGGTCAGCCCCAGCATTTT. Translated, it gives CASSSEGGFGQPQHF.

The table lists this clone with a count of one. The chain couples TRBV21-1 to TRBJ1-2. TRBV21-1 represents a pseudogene. CDR3 length: 14 amino acids. The CDR3 reads CASSRRGESYGYTF. The CDR3 DNA reads as TGTGCCAGCAGCAGAAGAGGGGAGAGCTATGGCTACACCTTC.

CDR3 in amino acids: CASSPVTGRAFF. The DNA for the CDR3 is TGTGCCAGCAGTCCTGTGACAGGGCGAGCTTTCTTT. The genes are TRBV28 and TRBJ1-1; 7 bases match TRBD1. The germline gives CDR1 MDHEN, CDR2 SYDVKM. V lost 5 bases, J lost 10 bases, and 7 bases stayed unmatched. The CDR3 length is 12 residues.

The V gene is TRBV6-5, the J gene TRBJ2-2; weak D call: TRBD2 (6 bases). This CDR3 contains 16 residues. Deletions cut 0 bases from V and 2 bases from J, with 10 bases between. Germline CDR1 MNHEY, CDR2 SVGAGI. The CDR3 DNA reads TGTGCCAGCAGTTACTCGGCGGGATCCAACACCGGGGAGCTGTTTTTT. This translates into CASSYSAGSNTGELFF.

This chain uses TRBV10-1 with TRBJ1-1; the D gene is possibly TRBD1 (5 bases). Trimming stripped 5 bases from V and 4 bases from J, with 8 bases between. CDR1 and CDR2 from the germline V gene are WNHNN and SYGVQD (reference sequence). The CDR3 has 12 amino acids. The CDR3 region is CASSRGGTEAFF. The CDR3 nucleotides are TGCGCCAGCAGTCGGGGGGGCACTGAAGCTTTCTTT.

The chain links TRBV6-1 to TRBJ1-2; 7 bases are shared with TRBD1. From germline, CDR1 is MNHNS and CDR2 SASEGT. This CDR3 has 17 amino acids. The ends lost 2 bases at V and 10 bases at J; junction bases unmatched: 19. The CDR3, as DNA: TGTGCCAGCAGTGAAATAATGTGGGTCCGGGACAGCGTTACCTACACCTTC. Translating gives CASSEIMWVRDSVTYTF.

This clone was seen only a few times. V is TRBV18 and J is TRBJ2-1; D not certain. Trimming left V 3 bases short and J 4 bases short, with 10 bases between. The CDR3 is 14 amino acids. Germline V gene sequence: CDR1 KGHSH, CDR2 LQKENI. The CDR3 DNA reads TGTGCCAGCTCACCTGAAGGAACATACAATGAGCAGTTCTTC. Its protein product is CASSPEGTYNEQFF.

This clone was counted between two and nine times. The J gene is TRBJ2-1, the V gene TRBV7-3; possibly TRBD1 for D (5 bases). Between the trimmed V and J ends, which lost 5 bases and 3 bases, there was a span of 14 bases. Germline V lookup: CDR1 SGHTA, CDR2 FQGTGA. CDR3 size: 15 residues. The CDR3, as DNA: TGTGCCAGCAGCCTTCAGGGTAGTCTCTACAATGAGCAGTTCTTC. It yields the protein CASSLQGSLYNEQFF.

The chain uses TRBV27 and TRBJ2-3, with D unresolved. The CDR3 is 13 amino acids. Germline V gives CDR1 MNHEY, CDR2 SMNVEV (reference sequence). V dropped 6 bases and J dropped 2 bases, with 9 bases sitting between them. The CDR3 DNA sequence: TGTGCCAGCAGGACCGGCGCCACAGATACGCAGTATTTT. Its protein is CASRTGATDTQYF.

The chain combines TRBV5-1 with TRBJ2-1, with TRBD1 matching 7 bases. Germline trimming cut 1 base from V and 7 bases from J; bases unmatched to any gene: 2. Germline V CDR1 and CDR2: SGHRS, YFSETQ. This CDR3 spans 13 amino acids. Here the CDR3 DNA reads TGCGCCAGCAGCTTGACAGGGGAAAATGAGCAGTTCTTC. Translated: CASSLTGENEQFF.

The chain has TRBV2 and TRBJ2-3; 9 bases are shared with TRBD2. Trimming took 0 bases from V and 4 from J; bases not matched to a gene: 2. The CDR3 extends over 15 amino acids. Germline CDR1 SNHLY, CDR2 FYNNEI. The CDR3 loop is CASSEALAGPDTQYF. DNA for the CDR3: TGTGCCAGCAGTGAAGCGCTAGCGGGGCCAGATACGCAGTATTTT.

DNA of the CDR3: TGTGCCAGCAGCCCCGGGACTAGCGTTCTTCACTTCCACGAGCAGTACTTC. Its translation is CASSPGTSVLHFHEQYF. This rearrangement joins TRBV11-2 to TRBJ2-7; 10 positions agree with TRBD2. V was clipped by 5 bases and J by 5 bases; unmatched bases: 15. The germline gives CDR1 SGHAT, CDR2 FQNNGV. The CDR3 is 17 residues long.

This chain connects TRBV29-1 to TRBJ2-1; D is ambiguous. The CDR3 totals 11 residues. Germline V gene data show CDR1 as SQVTM and CDR2 as ANQGSEA. Trimming pared 8 bases from V and 7 bases from J, leaving 12 bases between. The DNA of the CDR3 is TGCAGCCCCCAGGTGGGAAATGAGCAGTTCTTC. This translates into CSPQVGNEQFF.

This chain connects TRBV2 to TRBJ2-1, with a possible D match to TRBD2 (6 bases). This CDR3 has 13 amino acids. V dropped 7 bases and J dropped 4 bases, with 11 bases sitting between them. Germline CDR1 and CDR2: SNHLY and FYNNEI. The CDR3 coding sequence is TGTGCCAGCACCACCGGGACTTACAATGAGCAGTTCTTC. This codes for CASTTGTYNEQFF.

V and J are TRBV6-2 or TRBV6-3 and TRBJ1-1; D gene ambiguous. Germline V gene lookup returns CDR1 MNHEY and CDR2 SVGEGT. Between the trimmed V and J ends, which lost 4 bases and 4 bases, there was a span of 22 bases. The CDR3 covers 17 residues. The CDR3 is CASSLLWPSSGGTEAFF. The CDR3 region has the DNA TGTGCCAGCAGTTTACTTTGGCCGTCCTCAGGAGGCACTGAAGCTTTCTTT.

The V call is TRBV7-9, the J call TRBJ2-1; TRBD1 agrees at 8 bases. Germline V CDR1 and CDR2: SEHNR, FQNEAQ (reference sequence). The length of the CDR3 is 15 residues. V lost 1 base, J lost 5 bases, and 4 bases stayed unmatched. The CDR3 reads CASSLGQGRHNEQFF. DNA of the CDR3: TGTGCCAGCAGCTTAGGACAGGGGCGCCACAATGAGCAGTTCTTC. The full variable domain, completed using reference TRBV7-9 and TRBJ2-1, is DTGVSQNPRHKITKRGQNVTFRCDPISEHNRLYWYRQTLGQGPEFLTYFQNEAQLEKSRLLSDRFSAERPKGSFSTLEIQRTEQGDSAMYLCASSLGQGRHNEQFFGPGTRLTVL.

This clone was recorded a few times. The chain combines TRBV9 with TRBJ2-1; D call uncertain. CDR3 length equals 11 residues. Germline V gives CDR1 SGDLS, CDR2 YYNGEE. V was pared by 0 bases and J by 12 bases, with 7 bases between. CDR3 residues: CASSVGPAQFF. The CDR3 region has the DNA TGTGCCAGCAGCGTAGGTCCGGCGCAGTTCTTC.

The J gene is TRBJ2-1, the V gene TRBV6-4; D call uncertain. The V gene lost 0 bases and the J gene lost 13 bases, with 16 bases spanning the gap. The CDR3 is 14 amino acids. Germline V gene sequence: CDR1 MRHNA, CDR2 SNTAGT. CDR3 region: CASSDSEVAPRQFF. In DNA form, the CDR3 reads TGTGCCAGCAGTGACTCAGAGGTGGCCCCACGACAGTTCTTC.

The chain employs TRBV4-1 and TRBJ1-1; D call uncertain. Trimming pared 0 bases from V and 2 bases from J, leaving 22 bases between. The germline V gene encodes CDR1 MGHRA and CDR2 YSYEKL. This CDR3 has 19 residues. The CDR3 DNA reads as TGCGCCAGCAGCCAAGAAACGATTCCATACCCCAAAGATAACACTGAAGCTTTCTTT. Its translation: CASSQETIPYPKDNTEAFF.

The chain employs TRBV15 and TRBJ1-1; D remains ambiguous. Germline CDR1 and CDR2: LNHNV and YYDKDF (reference sequence). The CDR3 runs 15 residues. The germline V and J ends were trimmed by 1 base and 4 bases, with 13 bases remaining between them. The CDR3 spells CATSRVDSYVTEAFF. Written as DNA, the CDR3 is TGTGCCACCAGCAGAGTTGATTCTTATGTCACTGAAGCTTTCTTT.

The chain links TRBV5-4 to TRBJ1-6; 11 positions match TRBD1. CDR1 and CDR2 (germline): SGHNT, YYREEE (reference sequence). The CDR3 length is 15 residues. The V segment lost 4 bases and the J segment 9 bases; nucleotides outside the gene matches: 6. CDR3 region: CASSQGTGGGSPLHF. The CDR3 DNA follows: TGTGCCAGCAGCCAGGGGACAGGGGGAGGTTCACCCCTCCACTTT.

The V and J genes are TRBV4-2 and TRBJ2-7; 11 bases are shared with TRBD2. The CDR3 consists of 15 residues. Looked up from germline, CDR1 is LGHNA and CDR2 is YNFKEQ. Trimming at V came to 2 bases and at J to 0 bases, leaving 0 bases not matched to a gene. The CDR3 is CASSQTSGSSYEQYF. In DNA, the CDR3 is TGTGCCAGCAGCCAAACTAGCGGGAGCTCCTACGAGCAGTACTTC.

The rearrangement joins TRBV19 to TRBJ1-4, with D uncertain. The germline V gene encodes CDR1 LNHDA and CDR2 SQIVND (reference sequence). V was clipped by 5 bases and J by 4 bases, with 8 bases between them. The CDR3 length is 13 residues. CDR3 sequence reads: CASSWSGNEKLFF. Here the CDR3 DNA reads TGTGCCAGTAGTTGGTCGGGTAATGAAAAACTGTTTTTT.

V usage is TRBV19 and J usage is TRBJ2-4; TRBD1 might be the D (5 bases). This CDR3 has 15 amino acids. V lost 3 bases and J lost 7, with 16 bases in between. Germline CDR1 is LNHDA and CDR2 is SQIVND (reference sequence). CDR3 sequence (DNA): TGTGCCAGTAGTATTTTGGACAAAGTCGGGAACATTCAGTACTTC. Encoded protein: CASSILDKVGNIQYF.

This clone is a singleton in its sample. The rearrangement links TRBV5-4 to TRBJ1-3, with D possibly being TRBD1 (5 bases). The CDR3 spans 19 residues. Trimming shortened V by 5 bases and J by 4 bases, and 28 bases separated the two germline ends. The V gene's germline CDR1 is SGHNT and CDR2 YYREEE (reference sequence). CDR3 coding DNA: TGTGCCAGCAGTAATGTTGTGGGGGGATTTGTCGGGTCCGGAAACACCATATATTTT. Its translation is CASSNVVGGFVGSGNTIYF.

J is TRBJ1-1 and V is TRBV30; D gene unclear. The V gene's germline CDR1 is GTSNPN and CDR2 SVGIG (reference sequence). Deletions cut 0 bases from V and 2 bases from J, with 7 bases between. This CDR3 spans 13 amino acids. As DNA, the CDR3 is TGTGCCTGGAGTGTAATAGGAAACACTGAAGCTTTCTTT. Its protein is CAWSVIGNTEAFF.

The chain recombines TRBV5-1 with TRBJ2-7, with 12 bases aligning to TRBD1. Germline CDR1 is SGHRS and CDR2 is YFSETQ. The CDR3 sequence is 17 residues long. Trimming removed 2 bases from V and 6 bases from J; junction bases left unmatched: 12. The CDR3 spells CASSLSPRDRGQIEQYF. CDR3 in DNA: TGCGCCAGCAGCTTAAGCCCCCGGGACAGGGGGCAGATCGAGCAGTACTTC.